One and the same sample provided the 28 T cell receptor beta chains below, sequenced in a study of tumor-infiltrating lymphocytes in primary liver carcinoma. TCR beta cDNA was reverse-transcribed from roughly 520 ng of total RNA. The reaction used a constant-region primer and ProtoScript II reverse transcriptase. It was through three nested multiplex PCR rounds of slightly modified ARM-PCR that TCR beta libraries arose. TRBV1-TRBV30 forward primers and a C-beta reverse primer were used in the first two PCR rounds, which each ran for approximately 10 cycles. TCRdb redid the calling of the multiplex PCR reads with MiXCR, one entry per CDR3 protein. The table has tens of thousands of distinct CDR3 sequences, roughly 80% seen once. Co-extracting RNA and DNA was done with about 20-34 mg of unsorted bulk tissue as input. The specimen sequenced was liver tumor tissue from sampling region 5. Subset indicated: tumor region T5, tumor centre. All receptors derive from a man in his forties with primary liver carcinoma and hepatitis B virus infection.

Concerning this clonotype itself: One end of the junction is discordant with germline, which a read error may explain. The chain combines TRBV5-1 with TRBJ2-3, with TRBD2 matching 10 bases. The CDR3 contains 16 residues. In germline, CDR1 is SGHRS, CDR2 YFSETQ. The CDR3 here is CAGSLQASGSTETQYF. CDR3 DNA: TGCGCCGGCAGCTTGCAAGCTAGCGGGAGCACAGAAACGCAGTATTTC.

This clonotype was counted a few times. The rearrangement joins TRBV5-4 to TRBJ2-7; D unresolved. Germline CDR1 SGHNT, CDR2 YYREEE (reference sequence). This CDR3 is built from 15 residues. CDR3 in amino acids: CVSSLFGGPSYEQYF. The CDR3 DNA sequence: TGTGTCAGTAGCTTGTTCGGTGGCCCCTCCTACGAGCAGTACTTC.

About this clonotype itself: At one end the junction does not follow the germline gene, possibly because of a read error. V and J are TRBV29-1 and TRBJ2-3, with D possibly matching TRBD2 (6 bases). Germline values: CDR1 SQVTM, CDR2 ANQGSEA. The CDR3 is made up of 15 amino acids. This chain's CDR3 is CSVEGGACISDTQYF. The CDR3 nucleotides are TGCAGCGTTGAGGGCGGGGCCTGCATCTCAGATACACAGTATTTT.

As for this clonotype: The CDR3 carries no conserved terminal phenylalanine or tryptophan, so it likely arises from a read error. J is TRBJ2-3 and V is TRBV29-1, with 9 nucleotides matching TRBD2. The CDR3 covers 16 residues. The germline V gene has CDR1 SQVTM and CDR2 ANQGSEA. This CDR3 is CCVRGLAGGRADTQYL. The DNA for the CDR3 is TGCTGCGTCCGGGGACTAGCAGGAGGGAGGGCAGATACGCAGTATCTT.

CDR3 nucleotide sequence: TGTGCCAGCAGCATCCAGGGACTCCCATACAAGCAGTACTTC. Its protein product is CASSIQGLPYKQYF. The V call is TRBV12-3 or TRBV12-4, the J call TRBJ2-7, with D perhaps matching TRBD2 (6 bases). Trimming stripped 6 bases from V and 8 bases from J, with 20 bases between. The CDR3 is 14 amino acids.

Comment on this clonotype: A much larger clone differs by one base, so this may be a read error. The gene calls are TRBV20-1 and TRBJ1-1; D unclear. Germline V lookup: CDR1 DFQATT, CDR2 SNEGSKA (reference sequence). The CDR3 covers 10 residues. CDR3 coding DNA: TGCTGTGTCCCGACACCCGTGGCTTTCTTT. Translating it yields CCVPTPVAFF.

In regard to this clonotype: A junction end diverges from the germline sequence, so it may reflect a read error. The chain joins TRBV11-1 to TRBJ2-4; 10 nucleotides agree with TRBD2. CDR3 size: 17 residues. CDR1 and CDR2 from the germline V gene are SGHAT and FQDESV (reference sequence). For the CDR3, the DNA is TGTGCCGGCAGCTTTCCCGGGACTAGCGAGACCAAATACACACAGTACTTC. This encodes CAGSFPGTSETKYTQYF. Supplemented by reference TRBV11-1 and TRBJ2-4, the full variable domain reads EAEVAQSPRYKITEKSQAVAFWCDPISGHATLYWYRQILGQGPELLVQFQDESVVDDSQLPKDRFSAERLKGVDSTLKIQPAELGDSAMYLCAGSFPGTSETKYTQYFGAGTRLSVL.

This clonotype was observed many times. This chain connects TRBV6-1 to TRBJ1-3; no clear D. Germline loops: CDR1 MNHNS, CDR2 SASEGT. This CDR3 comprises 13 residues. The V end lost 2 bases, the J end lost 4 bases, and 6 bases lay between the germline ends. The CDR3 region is CASSERQGNTIYF. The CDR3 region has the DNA TGTGCCAGCAGTGAAAGGCAGGGAAACACCATATATTTT.

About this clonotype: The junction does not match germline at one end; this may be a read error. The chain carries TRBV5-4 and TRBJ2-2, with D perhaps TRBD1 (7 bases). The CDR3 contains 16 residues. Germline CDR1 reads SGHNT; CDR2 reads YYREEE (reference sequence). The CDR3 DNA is TGTGCCAGCAGCGTGGCCCAGGGGGGAGGCACCAGGGAGCTGTGTTTT. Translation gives CASSVAQGGGTRELCF.

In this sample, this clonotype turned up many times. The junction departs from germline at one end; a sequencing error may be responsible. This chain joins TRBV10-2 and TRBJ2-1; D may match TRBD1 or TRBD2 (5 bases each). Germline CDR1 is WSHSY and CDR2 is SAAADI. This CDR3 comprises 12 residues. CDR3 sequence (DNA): TGCGCCAGCAGTGAGTCGACTCGGGGTCAGGGCTTC. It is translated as CASSESTRGQGF.

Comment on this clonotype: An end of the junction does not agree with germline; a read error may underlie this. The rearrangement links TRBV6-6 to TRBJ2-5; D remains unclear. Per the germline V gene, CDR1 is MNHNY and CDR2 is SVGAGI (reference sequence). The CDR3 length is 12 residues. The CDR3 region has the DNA TGTACCAGCAGCCCCGTCGCGGAGACCCAGTACTTC. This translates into CTSSPVAETQYF.

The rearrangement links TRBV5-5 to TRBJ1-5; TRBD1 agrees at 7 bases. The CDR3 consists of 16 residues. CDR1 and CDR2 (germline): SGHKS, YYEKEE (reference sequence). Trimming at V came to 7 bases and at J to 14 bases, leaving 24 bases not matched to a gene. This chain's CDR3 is CASRSGQTISNQPKHF. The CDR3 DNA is TGTGCCAGCCGCTCGGGACAGACGATTAGCAATCAGCCGAAGCATTTT.

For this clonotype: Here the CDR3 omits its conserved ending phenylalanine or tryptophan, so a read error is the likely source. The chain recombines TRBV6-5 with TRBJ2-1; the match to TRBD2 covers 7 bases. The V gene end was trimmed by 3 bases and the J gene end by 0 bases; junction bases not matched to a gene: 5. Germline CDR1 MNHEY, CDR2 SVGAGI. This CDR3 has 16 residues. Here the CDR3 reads CASSYKLASSYNEQFY. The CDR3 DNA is TGTGCCAGCAGTTATAAACTAGCGAGCTCCTACAATGAGCAGTTCTAC.

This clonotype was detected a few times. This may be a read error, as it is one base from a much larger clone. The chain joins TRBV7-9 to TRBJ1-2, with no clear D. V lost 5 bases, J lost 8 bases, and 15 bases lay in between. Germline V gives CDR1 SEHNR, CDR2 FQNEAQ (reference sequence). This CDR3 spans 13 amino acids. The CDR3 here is CASSPGPSVGYTF. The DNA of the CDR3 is TGTGCCAGCAGCCCGGGCCCCTCTGTGGGCTACACCTTC.

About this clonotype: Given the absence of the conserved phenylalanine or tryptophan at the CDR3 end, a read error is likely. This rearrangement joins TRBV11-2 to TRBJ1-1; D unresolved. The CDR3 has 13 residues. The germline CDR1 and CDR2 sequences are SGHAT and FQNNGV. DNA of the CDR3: TGTGCCAGCAGCTTAGGCCTGAACACAGAAGCTTTCCGT. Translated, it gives CASSLGLNTEAFR.

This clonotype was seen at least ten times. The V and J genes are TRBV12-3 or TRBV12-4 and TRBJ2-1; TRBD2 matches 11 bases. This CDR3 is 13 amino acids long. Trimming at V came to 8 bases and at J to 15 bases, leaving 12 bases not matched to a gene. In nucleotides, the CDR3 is TGTGCCAGCGCCGGACTAGCGGGCCCCAGAGGGTTCTTC. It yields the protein CASAGLAGPRGFF.

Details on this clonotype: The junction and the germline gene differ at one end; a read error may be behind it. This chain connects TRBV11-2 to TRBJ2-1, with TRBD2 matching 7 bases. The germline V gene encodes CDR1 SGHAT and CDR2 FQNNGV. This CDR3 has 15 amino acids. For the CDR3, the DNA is TGTCCCTGCAGCTTTAGCGGGCCACTCGACAATGAGCAGTCCTTC. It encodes CPCSFSGPLDNEQSF.

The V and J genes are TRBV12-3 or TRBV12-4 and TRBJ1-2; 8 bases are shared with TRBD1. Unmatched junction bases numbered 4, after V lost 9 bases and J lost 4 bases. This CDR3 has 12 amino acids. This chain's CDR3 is CARSTGGYGYTF. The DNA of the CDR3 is TGTGCCAGGAGCACAGGGGGCTATGGCTACACCTTC.

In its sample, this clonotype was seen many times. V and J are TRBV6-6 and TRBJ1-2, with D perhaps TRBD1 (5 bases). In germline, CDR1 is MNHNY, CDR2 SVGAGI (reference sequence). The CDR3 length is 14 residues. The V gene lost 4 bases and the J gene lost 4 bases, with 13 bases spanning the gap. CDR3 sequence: CASSSRGVGYGYTF. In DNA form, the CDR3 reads TGTGCCAGCAGTTCACGAGGGGTTGGCTATGGCTACACCTTC.

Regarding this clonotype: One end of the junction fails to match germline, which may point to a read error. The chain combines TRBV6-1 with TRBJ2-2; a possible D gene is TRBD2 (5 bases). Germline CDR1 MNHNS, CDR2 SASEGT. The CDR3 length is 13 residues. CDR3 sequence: CASSTQNTGELFF. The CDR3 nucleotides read TGTGCCAGCAGTACCCAGAACACCGGGGAACTGTTTTTT.

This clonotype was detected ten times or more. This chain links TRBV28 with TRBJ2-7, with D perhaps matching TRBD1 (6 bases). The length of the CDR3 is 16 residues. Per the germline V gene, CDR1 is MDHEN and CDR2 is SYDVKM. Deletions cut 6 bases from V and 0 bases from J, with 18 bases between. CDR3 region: CASRGASTGLSYEQYF. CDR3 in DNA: TGTGCCAGCAGGGGGGCTTCGACAGGCCTCTCCTACGAGCAGTACTTC.

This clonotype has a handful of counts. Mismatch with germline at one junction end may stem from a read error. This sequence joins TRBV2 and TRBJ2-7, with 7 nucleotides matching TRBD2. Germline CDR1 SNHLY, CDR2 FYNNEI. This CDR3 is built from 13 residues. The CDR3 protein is CASIAGLSYVQYF. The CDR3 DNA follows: TGTGCCAGTATAGCGGGCCTCTCCTACGTGCAGTACTTC.

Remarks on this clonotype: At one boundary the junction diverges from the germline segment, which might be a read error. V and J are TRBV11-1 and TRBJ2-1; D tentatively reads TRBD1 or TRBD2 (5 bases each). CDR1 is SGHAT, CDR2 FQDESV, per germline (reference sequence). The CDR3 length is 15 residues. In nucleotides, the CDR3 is TGTGCCAGCGACTTCCAGGGACCGCTGGACAATGAGCAGTCCTTC. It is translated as CASDFQGPLDNEQSF.

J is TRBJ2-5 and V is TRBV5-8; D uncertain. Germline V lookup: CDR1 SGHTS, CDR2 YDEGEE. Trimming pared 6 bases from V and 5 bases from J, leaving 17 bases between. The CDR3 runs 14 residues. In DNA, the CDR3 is TGTGCCAGCAACCGCATGGGCGTCAGGGAGACCCAGTACTTC. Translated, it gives CASNRMGVRETQYF.

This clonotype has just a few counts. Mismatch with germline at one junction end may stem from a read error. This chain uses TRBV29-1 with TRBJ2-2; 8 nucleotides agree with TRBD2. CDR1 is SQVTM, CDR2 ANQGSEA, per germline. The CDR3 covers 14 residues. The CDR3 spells CGVRLARSTGELFF. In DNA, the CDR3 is TGCGGCGTACGACTAGCGAGAAGCACCGGGGAGCTGTTTTTT.

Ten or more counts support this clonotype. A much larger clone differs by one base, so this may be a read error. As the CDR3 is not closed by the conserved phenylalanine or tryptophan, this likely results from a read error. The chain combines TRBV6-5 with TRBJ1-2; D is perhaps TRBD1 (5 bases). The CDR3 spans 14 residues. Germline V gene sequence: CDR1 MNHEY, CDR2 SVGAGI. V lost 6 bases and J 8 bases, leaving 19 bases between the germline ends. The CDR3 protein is CASRPGTAELGYTL. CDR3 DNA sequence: TGTGCCAGCAGACCCGGGACGGCTGAGTTGGGCTACACCCTC.

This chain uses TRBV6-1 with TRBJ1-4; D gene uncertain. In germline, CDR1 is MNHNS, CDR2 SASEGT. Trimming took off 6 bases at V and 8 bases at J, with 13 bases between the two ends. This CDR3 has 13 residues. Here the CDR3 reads CASRKREREKLFF. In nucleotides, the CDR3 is TGTGCCAGCAGGAAGCGGGAGAGGGAAAAACTGTTTTTT.

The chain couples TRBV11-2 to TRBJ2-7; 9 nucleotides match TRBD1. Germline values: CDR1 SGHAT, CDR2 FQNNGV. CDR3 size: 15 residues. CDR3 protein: CVSSFRWTGENEQYF. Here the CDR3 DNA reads TGTGTCAGTAGTTTTCGATGGACAGGGGAAAACGAGCAGTACTTC. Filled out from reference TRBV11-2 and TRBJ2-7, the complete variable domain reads EAGVAQSPRYKIIEKRQSVAFWCNPISGHATLYWYQQILGQGPKLLIQFQNNGVVDDSQLPKDRFSAERLKGVDSTLKIQPAKLEDSAVYLCVSSFRWTGENEQYFGPGTRLTVT.